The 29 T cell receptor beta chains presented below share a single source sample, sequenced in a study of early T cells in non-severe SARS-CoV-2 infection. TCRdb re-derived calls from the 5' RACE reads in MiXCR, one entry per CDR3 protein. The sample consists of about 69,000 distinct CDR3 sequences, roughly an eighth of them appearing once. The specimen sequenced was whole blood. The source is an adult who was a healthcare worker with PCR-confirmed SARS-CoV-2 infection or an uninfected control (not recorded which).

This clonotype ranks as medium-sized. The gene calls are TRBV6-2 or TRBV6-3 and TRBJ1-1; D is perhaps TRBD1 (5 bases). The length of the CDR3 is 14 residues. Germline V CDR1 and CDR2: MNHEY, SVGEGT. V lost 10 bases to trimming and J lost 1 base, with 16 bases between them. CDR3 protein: CAIHTGHGNTEAFF. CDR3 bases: TGTGCCATCCACACAGGCCACGGGAACACTGAAGCTTTCTTT.

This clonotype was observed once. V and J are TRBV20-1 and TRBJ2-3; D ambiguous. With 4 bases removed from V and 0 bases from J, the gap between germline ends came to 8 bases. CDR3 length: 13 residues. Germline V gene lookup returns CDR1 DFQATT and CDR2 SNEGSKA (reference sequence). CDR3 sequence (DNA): TGCAGTGCTATATCTGAAAGCACAGATACGCAGTATTTT. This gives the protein CSAISESTDTQYF.

DNA of the CDR3: TGTGCCAGCAGCCCTTTGTCTAGCGGGGGTAGGGGGGAGCTGTTTTTT. Amino acids: CASSPLSSGGRGELFF. The gene calls are TRBV4-2 and TRBJ2-2; 10 positions match TRBD2. The CDR3 is 16 residues long. V trimming: 4 bases; J trimming: 8 bases; junction bases outside the gene matches: 10. Looked up from germline, CDR1 is LGHNA and CDR2 is YNFKEQ.

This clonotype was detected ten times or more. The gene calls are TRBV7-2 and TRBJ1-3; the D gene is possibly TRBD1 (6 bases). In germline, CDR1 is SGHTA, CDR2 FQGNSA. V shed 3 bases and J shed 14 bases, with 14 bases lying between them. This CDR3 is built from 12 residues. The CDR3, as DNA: TGTGCCAGCAGCTTTGGGGGGGCGCGGGTATATTTT. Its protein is CASSFGGARVYF. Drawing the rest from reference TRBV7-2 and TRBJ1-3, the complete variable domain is GAGVSQSPSNKVTEKGKDVELRCDPISGHTALYWYRQSLGQGLEFLIYFQGNSAPDKSGLPSDRFSAERTGGSVSTLTIQRTQQEDSAVYLCASSFGGARVYFGEGSWLTVV.

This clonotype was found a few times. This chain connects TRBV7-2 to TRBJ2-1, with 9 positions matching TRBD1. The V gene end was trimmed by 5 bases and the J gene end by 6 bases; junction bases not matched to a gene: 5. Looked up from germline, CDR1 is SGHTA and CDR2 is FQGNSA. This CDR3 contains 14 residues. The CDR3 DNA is TGTGCCAGCAGCGTACAGGGGGCGATCAATGAGCAGTTCTTC. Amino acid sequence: CASSVQGAINEQFF.

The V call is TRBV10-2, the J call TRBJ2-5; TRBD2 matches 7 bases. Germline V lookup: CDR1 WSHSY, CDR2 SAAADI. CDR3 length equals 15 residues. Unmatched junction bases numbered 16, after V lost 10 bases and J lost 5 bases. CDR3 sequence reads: CAIRGGGSPGETQYF. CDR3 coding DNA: TGCGCCATCCGAGGCGGGGGATCTCCCGGTGAGACCCAGTACTTC.

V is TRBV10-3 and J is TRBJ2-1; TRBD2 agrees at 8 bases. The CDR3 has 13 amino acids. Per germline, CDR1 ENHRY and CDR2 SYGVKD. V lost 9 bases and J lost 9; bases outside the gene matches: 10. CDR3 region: CAMAPGLEREQFF. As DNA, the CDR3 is TGTGCCATGGCCCCGGGACTAGAACGTGAGCAGTTCTTC.

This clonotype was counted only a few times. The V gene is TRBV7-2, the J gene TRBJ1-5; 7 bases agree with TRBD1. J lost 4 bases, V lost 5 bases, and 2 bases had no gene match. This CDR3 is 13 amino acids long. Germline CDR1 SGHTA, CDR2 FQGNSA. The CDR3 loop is CASSPGGNQPQHF. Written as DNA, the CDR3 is TGTGCCAGCAGCCCAGGGGGTAATCAGCCCCAGCATTTT.

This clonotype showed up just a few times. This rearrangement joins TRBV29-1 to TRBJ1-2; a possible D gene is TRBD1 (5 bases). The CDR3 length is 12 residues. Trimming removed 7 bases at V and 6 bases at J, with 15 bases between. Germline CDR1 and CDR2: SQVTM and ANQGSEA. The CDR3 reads CSALPGGDGYTF. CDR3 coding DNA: TGCAGCGCCCTCCCTGGGGGGGATGGCTACACCTTC.

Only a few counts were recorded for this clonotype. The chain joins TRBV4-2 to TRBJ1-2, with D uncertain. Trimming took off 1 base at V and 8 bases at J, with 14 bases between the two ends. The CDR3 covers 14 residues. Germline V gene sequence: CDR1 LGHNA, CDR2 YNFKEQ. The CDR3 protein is CASSQVGYLGGYTF. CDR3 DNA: TGTGCCAGCAGCCAAGTTGGCTACTTAGGAGGCTACACCTTC.

The CDR3 here is CASSPARGTSGESDTQYF. The CDR3 nucleotides are TGTGCCAGCAGTCCCGCCAGGGGGACTAGCGGGGAGTCAGATACGCAGTATTTT. The chain joins TRBV6-6 to TRBJ2-3; TRBD2 agrees at 13 bases. This CDR3 contains 18 residues. Germline assignment: CDR1 MNHNY and CDR2 SVGAGI (reference sequence). V lost 5 bases, J lost 4 bases, and 12 bases stayed unmatched.

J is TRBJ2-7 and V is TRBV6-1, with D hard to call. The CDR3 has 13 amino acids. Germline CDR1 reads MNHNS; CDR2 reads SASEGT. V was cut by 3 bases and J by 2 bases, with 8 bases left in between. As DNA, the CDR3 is TGTGCCAGCAGTGAGAGCGAAACCTACGAGCAGTACTTC. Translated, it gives CASSESETYEQYF.

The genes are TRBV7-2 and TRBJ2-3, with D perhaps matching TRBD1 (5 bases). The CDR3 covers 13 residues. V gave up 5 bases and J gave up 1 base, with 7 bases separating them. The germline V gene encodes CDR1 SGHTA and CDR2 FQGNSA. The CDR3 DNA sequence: TGTGCCAGCAGCCAACAGGGCACAGATACGCAGTATTTT. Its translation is CASSQQGTDTQYF.

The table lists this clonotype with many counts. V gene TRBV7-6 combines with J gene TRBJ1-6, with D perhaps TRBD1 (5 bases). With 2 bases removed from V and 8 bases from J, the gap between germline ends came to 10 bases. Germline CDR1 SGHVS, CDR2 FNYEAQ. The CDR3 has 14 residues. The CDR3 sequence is CASSLLSGDSPLHF. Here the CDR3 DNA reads TGTGCCAGCAGCTTATTATCGGGGGATTCACCCCTCCACTTT.

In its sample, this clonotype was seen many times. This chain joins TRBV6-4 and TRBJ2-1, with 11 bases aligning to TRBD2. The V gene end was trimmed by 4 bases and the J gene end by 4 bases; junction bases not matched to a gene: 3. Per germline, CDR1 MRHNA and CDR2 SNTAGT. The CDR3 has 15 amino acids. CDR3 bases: TGTGCCAGCAGTGCACTAGCGGGGGCTTACAATGAGCAGTTCTTC. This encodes CASSALAGAYNEQFF.

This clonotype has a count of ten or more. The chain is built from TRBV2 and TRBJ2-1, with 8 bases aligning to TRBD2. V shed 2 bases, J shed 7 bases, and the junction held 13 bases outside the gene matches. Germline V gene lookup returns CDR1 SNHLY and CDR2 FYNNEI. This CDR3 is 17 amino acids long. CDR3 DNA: TGTGCCAGCAGTGAAAGGTTATCGGGGGGGCTGGGAAATGAGCAGTTCTTC. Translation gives CASSERLSGGLGNEQFF.

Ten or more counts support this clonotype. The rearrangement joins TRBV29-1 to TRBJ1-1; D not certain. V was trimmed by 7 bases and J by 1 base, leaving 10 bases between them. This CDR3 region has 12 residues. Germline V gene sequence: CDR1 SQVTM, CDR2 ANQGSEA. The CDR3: CSGRTANTEAFF. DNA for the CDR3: TGCAGCGGGCGGACGGCGAACACTGAAGCTTTCTTT.

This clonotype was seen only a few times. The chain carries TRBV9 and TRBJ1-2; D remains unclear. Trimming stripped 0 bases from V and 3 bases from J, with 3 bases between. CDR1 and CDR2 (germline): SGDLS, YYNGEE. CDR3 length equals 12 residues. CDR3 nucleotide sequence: TGTGCCAGCAGCGTAGATGACTATGGCTACACCTTC. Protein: CASSVDDYGYTF.

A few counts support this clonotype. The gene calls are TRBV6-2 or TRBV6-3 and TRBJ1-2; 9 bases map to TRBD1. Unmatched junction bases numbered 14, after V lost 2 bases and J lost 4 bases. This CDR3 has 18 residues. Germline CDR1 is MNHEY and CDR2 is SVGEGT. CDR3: CASSYTLLRDRELYGYTF. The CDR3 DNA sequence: TGTGCCAGCAGTTACACGCTCCTCCGGGACAGGGAACTCTATGGCTACACCTTC.

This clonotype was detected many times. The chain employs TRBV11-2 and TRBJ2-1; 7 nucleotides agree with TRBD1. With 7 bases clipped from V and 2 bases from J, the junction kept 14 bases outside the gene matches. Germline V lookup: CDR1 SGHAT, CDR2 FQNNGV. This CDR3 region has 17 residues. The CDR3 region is CASTKVQGVRPYNEQFF. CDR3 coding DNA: TGTGCCAGCACCAAAGTCCAGGGGGTCAGGCCCTACAATGAGCAGTTCTTC. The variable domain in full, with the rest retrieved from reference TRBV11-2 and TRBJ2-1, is EAGVAQSPRYKIIEKRQSVAFWCNPISGHATLYWYQQILGQGPKLLIQFQNNGVVDDSQLPKDRFSAERLKGVDSTLKIQPAKLEDSAVYLCASTKVQGVRPYNEQFFGPGTRLTVL.

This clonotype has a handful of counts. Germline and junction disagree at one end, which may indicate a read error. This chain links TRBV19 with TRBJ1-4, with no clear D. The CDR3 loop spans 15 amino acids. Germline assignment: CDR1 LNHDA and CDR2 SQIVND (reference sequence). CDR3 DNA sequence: TGTGCCAGTAGTGACCGGCGGGGAGCTAATAAAAAACTGTTTTTT. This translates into CASSDRRGANKKLFF. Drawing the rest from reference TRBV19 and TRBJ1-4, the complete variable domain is DGGITQSPKYLFRKEGQNVTLSCEQNLNHDAMYWYRQDPGQGLRLIYYSQIVNDFQKGDIAEGYSVSREKKESFPLTVTSAQKNPTAFYLCASSDRRGANKKLFFGSGTQLSVL.

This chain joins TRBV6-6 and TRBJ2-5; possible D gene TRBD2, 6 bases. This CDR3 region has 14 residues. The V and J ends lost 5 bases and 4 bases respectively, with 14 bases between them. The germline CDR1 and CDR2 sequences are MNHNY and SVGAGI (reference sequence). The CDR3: CASSRQTSRETQYF. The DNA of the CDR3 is TGTGCCAGCAGTCGGCAGACTAGTCGAGAGACCCAGTACTTC.

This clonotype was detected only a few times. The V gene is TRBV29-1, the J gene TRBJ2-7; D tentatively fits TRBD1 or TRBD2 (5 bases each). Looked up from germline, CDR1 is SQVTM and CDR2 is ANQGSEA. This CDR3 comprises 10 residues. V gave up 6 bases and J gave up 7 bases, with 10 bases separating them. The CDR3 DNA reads TGCAGCGTGGGGGTCCGGGAGCAGTACTTC. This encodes CSVGVREQYF.

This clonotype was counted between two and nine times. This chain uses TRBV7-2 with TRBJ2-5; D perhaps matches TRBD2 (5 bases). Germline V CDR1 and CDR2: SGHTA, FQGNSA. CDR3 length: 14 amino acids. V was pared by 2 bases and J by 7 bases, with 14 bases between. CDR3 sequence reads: CASSLKPQAGTQYF. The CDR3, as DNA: TGTGCCAGCAGCTTAAAGCCCCAGGCGGGGACCCAGTACTTC.

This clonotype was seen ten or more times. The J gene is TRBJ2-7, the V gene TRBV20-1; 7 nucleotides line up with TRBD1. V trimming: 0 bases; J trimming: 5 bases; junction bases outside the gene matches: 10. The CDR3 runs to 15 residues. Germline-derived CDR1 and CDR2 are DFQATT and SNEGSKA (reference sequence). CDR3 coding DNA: TGCAGTGCTAGAGATCGTCGACAGGGCGTAAACGAGCAGTACTTC. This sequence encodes CSARDRRQGVNEQYF.

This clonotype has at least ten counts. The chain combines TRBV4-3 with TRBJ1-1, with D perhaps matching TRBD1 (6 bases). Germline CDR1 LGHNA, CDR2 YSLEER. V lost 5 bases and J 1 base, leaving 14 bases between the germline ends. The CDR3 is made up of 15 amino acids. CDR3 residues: CASSYEGGWNTEAFF. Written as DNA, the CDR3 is TGCGCCAGCAGCTACGAGGGGGGATGGAACACTGAAGCTTTCTTT.

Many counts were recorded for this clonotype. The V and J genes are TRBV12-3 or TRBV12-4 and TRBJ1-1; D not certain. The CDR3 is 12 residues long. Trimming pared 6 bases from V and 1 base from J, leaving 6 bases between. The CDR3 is CASSLQNTEAFF. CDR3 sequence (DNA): TGTGCCAGCAGCCTCCAGAACACTGAAGCTTTCTTT.

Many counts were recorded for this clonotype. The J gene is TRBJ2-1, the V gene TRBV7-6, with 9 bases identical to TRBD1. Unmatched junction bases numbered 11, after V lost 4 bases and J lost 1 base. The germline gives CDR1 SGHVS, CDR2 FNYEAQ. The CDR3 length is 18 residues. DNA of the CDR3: TGTGCCAGCAGCTACGACCCGACAGGGGGTCCGTCCTACAATGAGCAGTTCTTC. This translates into CASSYDPTGGPSYNEQFF.

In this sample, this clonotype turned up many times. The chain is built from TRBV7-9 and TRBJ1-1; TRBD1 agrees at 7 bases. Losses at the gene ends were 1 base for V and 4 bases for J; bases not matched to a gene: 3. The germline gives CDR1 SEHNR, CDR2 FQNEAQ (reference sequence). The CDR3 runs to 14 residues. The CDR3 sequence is CASSLVKGATEAFF. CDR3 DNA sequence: TGTGCCAGCAGCTTAGTAAAGGGGGCCACTGAAGCTTTCTTT.